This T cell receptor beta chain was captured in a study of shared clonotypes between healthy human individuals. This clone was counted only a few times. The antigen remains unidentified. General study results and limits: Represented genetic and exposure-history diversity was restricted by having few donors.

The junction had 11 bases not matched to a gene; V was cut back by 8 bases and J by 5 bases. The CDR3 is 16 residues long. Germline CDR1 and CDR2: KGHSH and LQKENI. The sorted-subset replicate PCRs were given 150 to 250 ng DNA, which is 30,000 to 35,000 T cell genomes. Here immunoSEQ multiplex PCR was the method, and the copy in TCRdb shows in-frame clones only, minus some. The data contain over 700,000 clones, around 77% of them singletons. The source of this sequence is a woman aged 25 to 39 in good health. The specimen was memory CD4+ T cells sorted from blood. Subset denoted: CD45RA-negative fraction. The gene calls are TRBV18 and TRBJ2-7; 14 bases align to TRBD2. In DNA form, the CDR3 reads TGTGCCAGCACCCCGGGACTAGCGGGAGTACCAGACGAGCAGTACTTC. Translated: CASTPGLAGVPDEQYF.